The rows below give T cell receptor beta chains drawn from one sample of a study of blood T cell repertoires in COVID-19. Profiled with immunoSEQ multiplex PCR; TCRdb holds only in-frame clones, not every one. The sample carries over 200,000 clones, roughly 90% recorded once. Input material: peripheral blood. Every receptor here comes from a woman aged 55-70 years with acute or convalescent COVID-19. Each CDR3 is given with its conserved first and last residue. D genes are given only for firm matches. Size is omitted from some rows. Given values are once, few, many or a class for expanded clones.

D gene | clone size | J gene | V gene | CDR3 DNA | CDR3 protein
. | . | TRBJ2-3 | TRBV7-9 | TGTGCCAGCAGCCCCGGGGGGCTAGCAGATACGCAGTATTTT | CASSPGGLADTQYF
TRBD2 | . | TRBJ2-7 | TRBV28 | TGTGCCAGCACCCCCCGAGGGACTAGCGGGTTTCGGCAGTACTTC | CASTPRGTSGFRQYF
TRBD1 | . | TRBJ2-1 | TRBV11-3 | TGTGCCAGCAGCTTTAGGACAGGGATTAATGAGCAGTTCTTC | CASSFRTGINEQFF
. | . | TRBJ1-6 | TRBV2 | TGTGCCAGCAGTGAAACTAGTTCGGGGTCACCCCTCCACTTT | CASSETSSGSPLHF
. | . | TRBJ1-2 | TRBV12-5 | TGTGCTAGTGGTTCGCCTCCGACGAGGAATGGCTACACCTTC | CASGSPPTRNGYTF
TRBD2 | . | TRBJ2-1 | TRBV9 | TGTGCCAGCAGCGTAGTAGCGGGAGGCCCGAATGAGCAGTTCTTC | CASSVVAGGPNEQFF
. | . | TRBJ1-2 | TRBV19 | TGTGCCAGTAGTCTAAAAGACGGACAGAACGGGGAGTATGGCTACACCTTC | CASSLKDGQNGEYGYTF
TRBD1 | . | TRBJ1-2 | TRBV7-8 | TGTGCCAGCAGCTTAGAGTGGTATAAGGACAGGACCCACTATGGCTACACCTTC | CASSLEWYKDRTHYGYTF
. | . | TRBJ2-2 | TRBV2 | TGTGCCAGCATCCCGCGACTACAGAACACCGGGGAGCTGTTTTTT | CASIPRLQNTGELFF
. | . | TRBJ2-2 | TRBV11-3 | TGTGCCAGCAGCCCGGGGGACACCGGGGAGCTGTTTTTT | CASSPGDTGELFF
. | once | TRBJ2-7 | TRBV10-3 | TGTGCCATCAGCGACAGTTACGAGCAGTACTTC | CAISDSYEQYF
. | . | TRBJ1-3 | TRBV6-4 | TGTGCCAGCAGTGACTCGGGAGGAGCGGGAAACACCATATATTTT | CASSDSGGAGNTIYF
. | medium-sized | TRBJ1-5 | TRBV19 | TGTGCCAGTAGTATAGATCAGACGACAGCCAATCAGCCCCAGCATTTT | CASSIDQTTANQPQHF
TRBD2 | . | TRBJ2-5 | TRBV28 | TGTGCCAGCAGTCCCGGGGGGACCAAAGGGCGGACCCAGTACTTC | CASSPGGTKGRTQYF
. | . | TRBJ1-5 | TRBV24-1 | TGTGCCAACACTAAGACTTTACAGCCCCAGCATTTT | CANTKTLQPQHF
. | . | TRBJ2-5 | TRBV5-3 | TGTGCCAGAAGCTCTTCATCCGACAGGCACCAAGAGACCCAGTACTTC | CARSSSSDRHQETQYF
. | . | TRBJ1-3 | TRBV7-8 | TGTGCCAGCAGCTACCGGGGCTCTGGAAACACCATATATTTT | CASSYRGSGNTIYF
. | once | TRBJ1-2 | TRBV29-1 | TGCAGCGTTGAAATGTCATTACAGGGTCTCGATGGCTACACCTTC | CSVEMSLQGLDGYTF
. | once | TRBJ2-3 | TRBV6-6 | TGTGCCAGCAGTTCGCAGGGGCGGGGGCGGCAGTATTTT | CASSSQGRGRQYF
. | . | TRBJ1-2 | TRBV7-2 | TGTGCCAGCACCCTAGCTAGGGGGAACTATGGCTACACCTTC | CASTLARGNYGYTF
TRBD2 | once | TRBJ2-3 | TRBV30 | TGTGCCTGGAGTGTAAAAGCGGGGTGGTCAGATACGCAGTATTTT | CAWSVKAGWSDTQYF
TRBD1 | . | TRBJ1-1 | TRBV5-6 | TGTGCCAGCATTCACAGGGGTGCGCGGACTGAAGCTTTCTTT | CASIHRGARTEAFF
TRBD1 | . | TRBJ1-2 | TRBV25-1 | TGTGCCAGCAGTGGGACAGGAAGCTATGGCTACACCTTC | CASSGTGSYGYTF
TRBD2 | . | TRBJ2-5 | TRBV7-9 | TGTGCCAGCAGTCCGGGACTAGTGAGAGAGACCCAGTACTTC | CASSPGLVRETQYF
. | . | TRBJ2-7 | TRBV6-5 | TGTGCCAGCAGCCCGCCTACAGACTACCCCTACGAGCAGTACTTC | CASSPPTDYPYEQYF
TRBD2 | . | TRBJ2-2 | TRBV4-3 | TGCGCCAGCAGCCAAGGGGTCACTAGCGGGAGACCCGGGGAGCTGTTTTTT | CASSQGVTSGRPGELFF
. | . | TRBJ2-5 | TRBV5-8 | TGTGCCAGCAGCCCTGGAGCCCGGGGCCAAGAGACCCAGTACTTC | CASSPGARGQETQYF
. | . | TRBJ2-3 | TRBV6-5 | TGTGCCAGCAGTATTCCTGCAGGGGCGCAGGATACGCAGTATTTT | CASSIPAGAQDTQYF
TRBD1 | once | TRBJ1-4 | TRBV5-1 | TGCGCCAGCAGCTTGGCCACAGGGGGCATCACTAATGAAAAACTGTTTTTT | CASSLATGGITNEKLFF
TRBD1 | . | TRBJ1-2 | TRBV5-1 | TGCGCCAGCAGCCCCGACAGGGCTTTAGACTATGGCTACACCTTC | CASSPDRALDYGYTF
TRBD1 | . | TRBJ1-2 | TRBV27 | TGTGCCAGCCGACCGAAATTCGCAGGGGGTTATGGCTACACCTTC | CASRPKFAGGYGYTF
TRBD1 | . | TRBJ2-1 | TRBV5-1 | TGCGCCAGCTGTCCGGGACAGGGGTCTTACAATGAGCAGTTCTTC | CASCPGQGSYNEQFF
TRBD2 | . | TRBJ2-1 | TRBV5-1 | TGCGCCAGCAGACAAGGGACTAGCGGGGGTAATGAGCAGTTCTTC | CASRQGTSGGNEQFF
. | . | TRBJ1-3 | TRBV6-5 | TGTGCCAGCAGTTACTTGGGGAGCTCTGGAAACACCATATATTTT | CASSYLGSSGNTIYF
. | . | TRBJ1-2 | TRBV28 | TGTGCCAGCAGTTTAGAAACTCCCGACTATGGCTACACCTTC | CASSLETPDYGYTF
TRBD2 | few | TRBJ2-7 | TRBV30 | TGTGCCTGCTCCTCTATGGGGGGGTACGAGCAGTACTTC | CACSSMGGYEQYF
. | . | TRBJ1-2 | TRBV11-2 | TGTGCCAGCAGCTTCCTAGTCGGGCAGGGGAACGGCTACACCTTC | CASSFLVGQGNGYTF
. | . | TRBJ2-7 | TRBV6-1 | TGTGCCAGCAGTGAAGCGCAACAGATTTTCTACGAGCAGTACTTC | CASSEAQQIFYEQYF
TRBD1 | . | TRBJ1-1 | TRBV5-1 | TGCGCCAGCAGCCCCGGGACAGGGAATAGGAACACTGAAGCTTTCTTT | CASSPGTGNRNTEAFF
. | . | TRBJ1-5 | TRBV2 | TGTGCCAGCAGTTTAGATCAGCCCCAGCATTTT | CASSLDQPQHF
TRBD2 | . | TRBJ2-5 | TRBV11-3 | TGTGCCAGCAGCTTAGAGTCAGCGGGAGGATCAGAGACCCAGTACTTC | CASSLESAGGSETQYF
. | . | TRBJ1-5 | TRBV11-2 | TGTGCCAGCAGCTTAGACCTAGCAGAGACAACGCCTCAGCATTTT | CASSLDLAETTPQHF
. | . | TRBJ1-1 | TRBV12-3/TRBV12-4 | TGTGCCAGCACCATCCGGCCAGGGAGGGCTTTCTTT | CASTIRPGRAFF
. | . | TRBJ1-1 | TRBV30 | TGTGCCTGGTTAATATCGACTGAAGCTTTCTTT | CAWLISTEAFF
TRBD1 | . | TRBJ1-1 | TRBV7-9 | TGTGCCAGCAGCTTGAACAGGGGGACCACTGAAGCTTTCTTT | CASSLNRGTTEAFF
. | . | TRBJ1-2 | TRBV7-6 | TGTGCCAGCAGCCGTCAACAGGGTAACTATGGCTACACCTTC | CASSRQQGNYGYTF
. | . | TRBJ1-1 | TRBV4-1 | TGCGCCAGCAGCCCCTTAGCACAAAAACTCCCTGAAGCTTTCTTT | CASSPLAQKLPEAFF
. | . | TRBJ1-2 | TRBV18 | TGTGCCAGCTCACCAAAAGGACAGCCTCCGGGTGGCTACACCTTC | CASSPKGQPPGGYTF
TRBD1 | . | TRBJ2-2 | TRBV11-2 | TGTGCCAGCAGCTTAGCGGGACAGAGGGAGCTGTTTTTT | CASSLAGQRELFF
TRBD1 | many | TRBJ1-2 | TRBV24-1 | TGTGCCACCAGTGATTCACATACCAGGGACAGCCATCGCGGCTATGGCTACACCTTC | CATSDSHTRDSHRGYGYTF
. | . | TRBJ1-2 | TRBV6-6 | TGTGCCAGCAGTTACTCGACACAGGGCTATGGCTACACCTTC | CASSYSTQGYGYTF
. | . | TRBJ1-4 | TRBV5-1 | TGCGCCAGCAGCTTAACTGGTGTTGAAAAACTGTTTTTT | CASSLTGVEKLFF